This TCR beta chain was captured in a study of T-cell reconstitution after alpha-beta-depleted transplantation in children. Preparing the TCRbeta library involved the use of unique molecular identifiers. TCRdb called the PCR reads again in MiXCR, with one record for every CDR3 protein. Of about 350,000 distinct CDR3 sequences detected, 10% to 15% appear once; the ten largest clones hold over 3.5%. This clonotype was counted only a few times. V lost 7 bases and J lost 5, with 17 bases in between. The CDR3 has 15 amino acids. The gene calls are TRBV12-3 or TRBV12-4 and TRBJ2-2; D remains ambiguous. The sequencing used PBMCs, collected from the stem cell graft. This receptor was obtained from a human donor who donated a stem cell graft to a child with Fanconi anemia. The CDR3 is CASIPGRLTTGELFF. CDR3 bases: TGTGCCAGCATCCCTGGTCGGTTAACGACCGGGGAGCTGTTTTTT.